This T cell receptor beta chain was sequenced in a study of OX40 agonist ivuxolimab in advanced cancers. The overall study: Patients in dose escalation had liver, melanoma, kidney or head and neck cancers. Study results and limitations: People who partly responded at 0.1-3.0 mg/kg had some of the least clonal expansion seen.

This clone was seen a single time. Its specificity is not known. TCRdb's table, derived via immunoSEQ multiplex PCR, lists solely in-frame clones and lacks some. The sample yields roughly 60,000 clones, roughly nine tenths seen once. V lost 7 bases and J 10 bases, leaving 18 bases between the germline ends. The CDR3 sequence is 13 residues long. Germline CDR1 and CDR2: SGHNT and YYREEE (reference sequence). The chain is built from TRBV5-4 and TRBJ2-1; the D gene is possibly TRBD1 (6 bases). Source: CD4+ or CD8+ T cells sorted from blood, taken in a trial of the OX40 agonist ivuxolimab. The clonotype was recovered from an adult with an advanced solid tumor such as melanoma, head and neck, liver or kidney cancer. The CDR3 here is CASLGRQAGEQFF. CDR3 in DNA: TGTGCCAGCTTGGGACGACAGGCCGGGGAGCAGTTCTTC. Together with reference TRBV5-4 and TRBJ2-1, the CDR3 gives the full variable domain: ETGVTQSPTHLIKTRGQQVTLRCSSQSGHNTVSWYQQALGQGPQFIFQYYREEENGRGNFPPRFSGLQFPNYSSELNVNALELDDSALYLCASLGRQAGEQFFGPGTRLTVL.